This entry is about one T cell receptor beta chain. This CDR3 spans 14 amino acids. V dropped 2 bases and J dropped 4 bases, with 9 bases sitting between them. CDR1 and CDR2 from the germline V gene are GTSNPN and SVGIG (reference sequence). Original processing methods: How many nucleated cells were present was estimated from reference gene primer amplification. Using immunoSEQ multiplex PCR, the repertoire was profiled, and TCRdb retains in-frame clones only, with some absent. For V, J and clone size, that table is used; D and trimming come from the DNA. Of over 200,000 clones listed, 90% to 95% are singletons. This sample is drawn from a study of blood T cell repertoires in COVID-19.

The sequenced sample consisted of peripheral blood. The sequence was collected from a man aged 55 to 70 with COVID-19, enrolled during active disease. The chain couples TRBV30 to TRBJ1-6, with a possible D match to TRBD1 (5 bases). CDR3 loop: CAWSLDSYNSPLHF. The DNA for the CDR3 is TGTGCCTGGAGTCTTGACAGTTATAATTCACCCCTCCACTTT.